This T cell receptor beta chain was sequenced for a study of cytomegalovirus exposure and HLA in healthy donors. Study at large: Previous work identified 95 million to 120 million unique TCR beta sequences from around 200 million T cells. Broader study findings: Later analysis demonstrated an association between a missense DCLRE1C variant and TCR beta V- and J-gene trimming. Cytomegalovirus association was assigned to under 200 TCR beta chains.

Per germline, CDR1 SGHTA and CDR2 FQGTGA. The CDR3 is made up of 13 amino acids. With 4 bases clipped from V and 6 bases from J, the junction kept 5 bases outside the gene matches. Primers for the PCR totalled 60 Vbeta and 13 Jbeta. Profiled with immunoSEQ multiplex PCR; TCRdb holds only in-frame clones, not every one. The table records 95,000 to 150,000 clones, under 80% of them present only once. About this clone itself: Its antigen remains unidentified. The conserved phenylalanine or tryptophan is not found at the CDR3 terminus, so this likely reflects a read error.

V and J are TRBV7-3 and TRBJ1-2, with 7 bases fitting TRBD1. Specimen: PBMCs. This TCR came from an older woman in good health and CMV-seropositive. In nucleotides, the CDR3 is TGTGCCAGCAGCTCCCTAACAGGGGATGGCTACACCTCC. Protein sequence: CASSSLTGDGYTS.